This T cell receptor (beta chain) was observed in a study of blood T cell repertoires in COVID-19. Trimming left V 8 bases short and J 3 bases short, with 6 bases between. Germline values: CDR1 SNHLY, CDR2 FYNNEI. CDR3 length: 11 amino acids. Here immunoSEQ multiplex PCR was the method, and the copy in TCRdb shows in-frame clones only, minus some. The sample records 50,000 to 65,000 clones, 75% to 90% being singletons. The TCR comes from a man between 60 and 75 years old with acute or convalescent COVID-19. V and J are TRBV2 and TRBJ2-3; no definite D call. Sequences were obtained from peripheral blood. The CDR3 reads CASAKTDTQYF. The CDR3 region has the DNA TGTGCCAGCGCGAAGACAGATACGCAGTATTTT.